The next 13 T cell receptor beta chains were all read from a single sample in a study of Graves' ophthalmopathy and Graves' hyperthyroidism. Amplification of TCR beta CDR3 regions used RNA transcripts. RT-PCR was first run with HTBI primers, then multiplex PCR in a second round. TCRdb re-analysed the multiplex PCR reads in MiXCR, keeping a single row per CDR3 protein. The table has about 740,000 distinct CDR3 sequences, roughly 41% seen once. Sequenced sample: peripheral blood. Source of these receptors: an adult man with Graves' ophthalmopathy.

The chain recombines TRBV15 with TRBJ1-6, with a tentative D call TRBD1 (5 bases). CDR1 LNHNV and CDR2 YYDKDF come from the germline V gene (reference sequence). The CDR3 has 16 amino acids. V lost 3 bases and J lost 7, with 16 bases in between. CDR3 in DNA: TGTGCCACCAGCAGCCTACAGGAGGATCGGAATTCACCCCTCCACTTT. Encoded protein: CATSSLQEDRNSPLHF.

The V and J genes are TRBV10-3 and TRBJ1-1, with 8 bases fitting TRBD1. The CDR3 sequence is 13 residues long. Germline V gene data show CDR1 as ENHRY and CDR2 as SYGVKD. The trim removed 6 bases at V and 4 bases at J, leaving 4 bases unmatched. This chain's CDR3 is CAISQQGGTEAFF. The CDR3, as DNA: TGTGCCATCAGCCAACAGGGGGGCACTGAAGCTTTCTTT.

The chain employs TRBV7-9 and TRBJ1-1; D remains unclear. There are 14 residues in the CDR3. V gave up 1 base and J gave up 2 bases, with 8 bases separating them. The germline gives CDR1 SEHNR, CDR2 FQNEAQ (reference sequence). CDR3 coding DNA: TGTGCCAGCAGCTTAGACAGCACCAACACTGAAGCTTTCTTT. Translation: CASSLDSTNTEAFF.

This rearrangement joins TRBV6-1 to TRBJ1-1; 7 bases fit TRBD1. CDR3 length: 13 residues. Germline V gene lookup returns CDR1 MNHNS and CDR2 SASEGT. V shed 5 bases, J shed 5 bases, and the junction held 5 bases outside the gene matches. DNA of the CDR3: TGTGCCAGCAGTAACACAGGGGAAACTGAAGCTTTCTTT. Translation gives CASSNTGETEAFF.

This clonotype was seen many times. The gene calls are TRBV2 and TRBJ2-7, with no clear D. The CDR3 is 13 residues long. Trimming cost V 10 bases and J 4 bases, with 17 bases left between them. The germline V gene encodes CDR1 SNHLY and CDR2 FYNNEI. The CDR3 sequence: CAINSAPLYEQYF. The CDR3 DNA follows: TGTGCCATAAACAGTGCCCCCCTTTACGAGCAGTACTTC.

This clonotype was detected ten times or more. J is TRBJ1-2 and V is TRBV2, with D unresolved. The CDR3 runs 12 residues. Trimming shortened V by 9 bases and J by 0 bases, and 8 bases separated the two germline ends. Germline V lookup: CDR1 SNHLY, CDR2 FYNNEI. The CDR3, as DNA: TGTGCCAGTGGTCGGGCTAACTATGGCTACACCTTC. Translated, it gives CASGRANYGYTF.

DNA for the CDR3: TGCAGTGCTTGGACTAGCGGGGGGCCAGGAACCCAGTACTTC. This gives the protein CSAWTSGGPGTQYF. The chain links TRBV20-1 to TRBJ2-5, with 14 positions matching TRBD2. CDR1 and CDR2 from the germline V gene are DFQATT and SNEGSKA (reference sequence). The CDR3 totals 14 residues. The J segment lost 8 bases and the V segment lost 5 bases, leaving 7 bases of the junction unmatched.

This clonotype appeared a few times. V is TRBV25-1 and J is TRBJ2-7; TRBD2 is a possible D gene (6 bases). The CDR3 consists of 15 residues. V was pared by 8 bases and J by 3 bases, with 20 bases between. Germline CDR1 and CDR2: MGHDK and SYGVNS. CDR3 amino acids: CASGGWGGEFYEQYF. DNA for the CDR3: TGTGCCAGCGGGGGGTGGGGAGGAGAGTTCTACGAGCAGTACTTC.

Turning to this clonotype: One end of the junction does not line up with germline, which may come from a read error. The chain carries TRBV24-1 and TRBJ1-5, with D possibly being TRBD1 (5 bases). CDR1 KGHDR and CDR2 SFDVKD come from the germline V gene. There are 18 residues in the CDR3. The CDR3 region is CASSAQTESQGPNQPQHF. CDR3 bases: TGTGCCAGCAGTGCGCAGACGGAATCGCAGGGACCAAATCAGCCCCAGCATTTT.

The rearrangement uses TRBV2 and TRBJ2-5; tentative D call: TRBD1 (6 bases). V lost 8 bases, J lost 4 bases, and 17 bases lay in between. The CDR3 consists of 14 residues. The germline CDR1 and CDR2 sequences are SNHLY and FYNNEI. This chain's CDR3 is CASPWGQGRETQYF. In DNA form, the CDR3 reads TGTGCCAGCCCGTGGGGGCAGGGGCGAGAGACCCAGTACTTC.

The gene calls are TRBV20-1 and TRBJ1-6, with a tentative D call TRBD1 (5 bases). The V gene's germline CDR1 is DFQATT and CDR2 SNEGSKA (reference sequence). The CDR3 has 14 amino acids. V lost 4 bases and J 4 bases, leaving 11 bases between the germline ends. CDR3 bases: TGCAGTGCTAACACAGGTCCATATAATTCACCCCTCCACTTT. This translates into CSANTGPYNSPLHF.

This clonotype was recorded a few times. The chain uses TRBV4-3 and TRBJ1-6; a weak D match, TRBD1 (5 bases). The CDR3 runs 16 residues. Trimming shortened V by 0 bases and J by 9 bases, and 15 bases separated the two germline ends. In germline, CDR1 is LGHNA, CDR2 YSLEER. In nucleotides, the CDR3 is TGCGCCAGCAGCCAAGATCCCAGGACAATGGGTTCACCCCTCCACTTT. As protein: CASSQDPRTMGSPLHF.

The CDR3 DNA reads as TGTGCCAGTAGTATAAGGGCCGTGAACACTGAAGCTTTCTTT. This codes for CASSIRAVNTEAFF. The chain recombines TRBV19 with TRBJ1-1; D is unresolved. The germline gives CDR1 LNHDA, CDR2 SQIVND (reference sequence). The CDR3 is 14 residues long. V was trimmed by 2 bases and J by 0 bases, leaving 7 bases between them.